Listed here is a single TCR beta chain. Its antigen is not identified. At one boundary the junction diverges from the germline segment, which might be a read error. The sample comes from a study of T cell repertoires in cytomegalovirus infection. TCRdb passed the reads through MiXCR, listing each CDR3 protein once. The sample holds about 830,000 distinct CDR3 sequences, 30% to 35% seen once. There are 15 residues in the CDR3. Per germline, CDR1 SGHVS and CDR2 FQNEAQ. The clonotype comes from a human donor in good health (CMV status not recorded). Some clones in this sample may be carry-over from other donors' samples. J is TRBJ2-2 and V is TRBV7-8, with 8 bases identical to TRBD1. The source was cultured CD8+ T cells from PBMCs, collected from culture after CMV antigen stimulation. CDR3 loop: CANSLKGQGNGELFF. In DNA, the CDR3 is TGTGCCAACAGCTTGAAAGGACAGGGCAACGGGGAGCTGTTTTTT.